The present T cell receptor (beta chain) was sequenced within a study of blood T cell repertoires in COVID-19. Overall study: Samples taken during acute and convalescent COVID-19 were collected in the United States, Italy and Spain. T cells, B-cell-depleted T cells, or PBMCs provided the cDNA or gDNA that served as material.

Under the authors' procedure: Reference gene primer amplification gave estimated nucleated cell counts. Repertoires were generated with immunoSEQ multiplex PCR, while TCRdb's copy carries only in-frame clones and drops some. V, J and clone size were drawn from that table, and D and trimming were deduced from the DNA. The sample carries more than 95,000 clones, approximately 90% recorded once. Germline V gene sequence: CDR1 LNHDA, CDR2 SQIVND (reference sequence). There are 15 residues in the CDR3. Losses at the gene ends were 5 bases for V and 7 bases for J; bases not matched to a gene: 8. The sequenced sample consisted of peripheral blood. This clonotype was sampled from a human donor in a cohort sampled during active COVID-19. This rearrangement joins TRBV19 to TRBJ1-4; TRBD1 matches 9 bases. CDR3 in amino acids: CASSASGTGFEKLFF. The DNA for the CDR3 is TGTGCCAGTAGTGCGTCCGGGACAGGGTTTGAAAAACTGTTTTTT.